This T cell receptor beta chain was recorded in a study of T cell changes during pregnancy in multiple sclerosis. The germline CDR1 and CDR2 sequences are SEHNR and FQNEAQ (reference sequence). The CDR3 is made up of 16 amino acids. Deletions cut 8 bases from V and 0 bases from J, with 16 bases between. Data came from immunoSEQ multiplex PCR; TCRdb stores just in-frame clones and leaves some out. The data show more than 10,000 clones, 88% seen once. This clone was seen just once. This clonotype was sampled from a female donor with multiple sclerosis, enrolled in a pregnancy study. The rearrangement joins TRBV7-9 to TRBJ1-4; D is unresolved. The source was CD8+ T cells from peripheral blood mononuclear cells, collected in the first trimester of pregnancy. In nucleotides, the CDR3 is TGTGCCAGCGACATTGTAGAAGATGCAACTAATGAAAAACTGTTTTTT. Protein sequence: CASDIVEDATNEKLFF.